This T cell receptor (beta chain) was observed in a study of blood T cell repertoires in COVID-19. Study-wide background: Some COVID-19 samples were acute and others convalescent; all came from the United States, Italy and Spain.

V lost 2 bases and J 5 bases, leaving 6 bases between the germline ends. CDR1 and CDR2 from the germline V gene are MNHEY and SVGAGI. CDR3 size: 13 residues. Per the study methods: Reference gene primer amplification yielded estimated nucleated cell counts. Clones were sequenced by immunoSEQ multiplex PCR, and TCRdb holds only the in-frame ones, with some missing. V, J and clone size derive from that table, while D and trimming were established from the DNA sequence. The table has a few hundred thousand clones, under 90% seen once. The clonotype was recovered from a man aged 45-65 years with acute or convalescent COVID-19. Sequenced sample: peripheral blood. V gene TRBV6-5 combines with J gene TRBJ1-4, with no clear D. This CDR3 reads CASSYAGNEKLFF. The CDR3 coding sequence is TGTGCCAGCAGTTACGCCGGGAATGAAAAACTGTTTTTT.